A selection of T cell receptor beta chains follows, all from one sample in a study of regulatory T cells in long-lasting Graves disease. TCRdb recomputed calls from the multiplex PCR reads with MiXCR, one row per CDR3 protein. This sample has around 250,000 distinct CDR3 sequences; over 20% occur once, and the top ten carry approximately 13%. The sample consisted of peripheral blood mononuclear cells (PBMCs), taken at new diagnosis, from a patient treated with antithyroid drugs. These receptors all come from a female donor with Graves disease. The CDR3 runs from the conserved cysteine through the conserved F or W. A D gene is named only where the DNA matches it firmly. Some rows have no size entry. The others give once, few or many, or a class for an expanded clone.

CDR3nt: TGCAGTGCTAGGCGGGCTAGCGGCGCAGATACGCAGTATTTT
CDR3aa: CSARRASGADTQYF
v_gene: TRBV20-1
j_gene: TRBJ2-3
d_gene: TRBD2
len: 14
abundance: many

CDR3nt: TGTGCCAGCAGTTTAGGGGGCTTGCAGTTCTTC
CDR3aa: CASSLGGLQFF
v_gene: TRBV28
j_gene: TRBJ2-1
d_gene: -
len: 11
abundance: -

CDR3nt: TGCAGTGCCACCACCACCGAGACAGGGGGCTCGACAGATACGCAGTATTTT
CDR3aa: CSATTTETGGSTDTQYF
v_gene: TRBV20-1
j_gene: TRBJ2-3
d_gene: TRBD1
len: 17
abundance: many

CDR3nt: TGTGCCAGCAGCGGGGGACCGGGGTTTATCTACAATGAGCAGTTCTTC
CDR3aa: CASSGGPGFIYNEQFF
v_gene: TRBV14
j_gene: TRBJ2-1
d_gene: -
len: 16
abundance: many

CDR3nt: TGTGCCAGCAGTTTCCGGACAGGGGGCACCGGGGAGCTGTTTTTT
CDR3aa: CASSFRTGGTGELFF
v_gene: TRBV27
j_gene: TRBJ2-2
d_gene: TRBD1
len: 15
abundance: many

CDR3nt: TGTGCCAGTAGTATCGGGGCGGGGGCAGTAGAGCAGTTCTTC
CDR3aa: CASSIGAGAVEQFF
v_gene: TRBV19
j_gene: TRBJ2-1
d_gene: -
len: 14
abundance: many

CDR3nt: TGTGCCAGCAGCTTAGTTGGACAGGGGAATTCACCCCTCCACTTT
CDR3aa: CASSLVGQGNSPLHF
v_gene: TRBV7-2
j_gene: TRBJ1-6
d_gene: TRBD1
len: 15
abundance: many

CDR3nt: TGCAGTGCTTCCGGGACAGGGGCATCTAGCAATCAGCCCCAGCATTTT
CDR3aa: CSASGTGASSNQPQHF
v_gene: TRBV20-1
j_gene: TRBJ1-5
d_gene: TRBD1
len: 16
abundance: few

CDR3nt: TGTGCCAGCAGTTTAGCCCGAACTAGCACCGGGGAGCTGTTTTTT
CDR3aa: CASSLARTSTGELFF
v_gene: TRBV12-3/TRBV12-4
j_gene: TRBJ2-2
d_gene: -
len: 15
abundance: many

CDR3nt: TGTGCCAGCAGCTGGGCGGGGACAGGGGCCAATGAGCAGTTCTTC
CDR3aa: CASSWAGTGANEQFF
v_gene: TRBV7-9
j_gene: TRBJ2-1
d_gene: TRBD1
len: 15
abundance: many

CDR3nt: TGTGCCAGCCGGGTGGGCAGTAACTATGGCTACACCTTC
CDR3aa: CASRVGSNYGYTF
v_gene: TRBV27
j_gene: TRBJ1-2
d_gene: -
len: 13
abundance: many

CDR3nt: TGCGCCAGCAGCCAAGACTCTCAGATGCGTGAAGCTTTCTTT
CDR3aa: CASSQDSQMREAFF
v_gene: TRBV4-3
j_gene: TRBJ1-1
d_gene: -
len: 14
abundance: few

CDR3nt: TGCAGCGGGGCGACAGGGGGCTTTGGAGAGACCCAGTACTTC
CDR3aa: CSGATGGFGETQYF
v_gene: TRBV29-1
j_gene: TRBJ2-5
d_gene: TRBD1
len: 14
abundance: -

CDR3nt: TGTGCCAGCAGAGTTATGAGCGGAAGTCAGGGGTTGTGGAACACCGGGGAGCTGTTTTTT
CDR3aa: CASRVMSGSQGLWNTGELFF
v_gene: TRBV6-1
j_gene: TRBJ2-2
d_gene: -
len: 20
abundance: many

CDR3nt: TGTGCCAGCAGCTCCGACCGCGGAGCGGGGCAAGAGACCCAGTACTTC
CDR3aa: CASSSDRGAGQETQYF
v_gene: TRBV7-8
j_gene: TRBJ2-5
d_gene: TRBD2
len: 16
abundance: many

CDR3nt: TGTGCCACCAGTGGGTTTGGGGGAGAGACCCAGTACTTC
CDR3aa: CATSGFGGETQYF
v_gene: TRBV24-1
j_gene: TRBJ2-5
d_gene: -
len: 13
abundance: many

CDR3nt: TGCGCCAGCAGGTCGCTTCGGGCAGGCTCCTATAATTCACCCCTCCACTTT
CDR3aa: CASRSLRAGSYNSPLHF
v_gene: TRBV5-1
j_gene: TRBJ1-6
d_gene: -
len: 17
abundance: few

CDR3nt: TGTGCCAGCAGCCCTCTCCCAGGGTCGGGGTATGGCTATGGCTACACCTTC
CDR3aa: CASSPLPGSGYGYGYTF
v_gene: TRBV3-1
j_gene: TRBJ1-2
d_gene: -
len: 17
abundance: few

CDR3nt: TGTGCCAGCAGCTTCGAGCGGGGGAACACAGATACGCAGTATTTT
CDR3aa: CASSFERGNTDTQYF
v_gene: TRBV7-8
j_gene: TRBJ2-3
d_gene: TRBD2
len: 15
abundance: many

CDR3nt: TGTGCCAGCAGCGGGAGGCGAGCGGGAGGGTACAATGAGCAGTTCTTC
CDR3aa: CASSGRRAGGYNEQFF
v_gene: TRBV11-2
j_gene: TRBJ2-1
d_gene: TRBD2
len: 16
abundance: few

CDR3nt: TGTGCCATCAGTGAGTCCGGAAGGGACTACGAGCAGTACTTC
CDR3aa: CAISESGRDYEQYF
v_gene: TRBV10-3
j_gene: TRBJ2-7
d_gene: -
len: 14
abundance: -

CDR3nt: TGTGCCAGCAGCCAACGGGGTAACTATGGCTACACCTTC
CDR3aa: CASSQRGNYGYTF
v_gene: TRBV4-2
j_gene: TRBJ1-2
d_gene: -
len: 13
abundance: once

CDR3nt: TGTGCCAGCAGTGAAGGGCAAAATCGTTTAGCCAAAAACATTCAGTACTTC
CDR3aa: CASSEGQNRLAKNIQYF
v_gene: TRBV2
j_gene: TRBJ2-4
d_gene: -
len: 17
abundance: many

CDR3nt: TGTGCCAGCAGCTACGGGGACAGGGCCTATGGCTACACCTTC
CDR3aa: CASSYGDRAYGYTF
v_gene: TRBV3-1
j_gene: TRBJ1-2
d_gene: TRBD1
len: 14
abundance: many

CDR3nt: TGTGCCAGCACCCAGGGGACAATCGCCTACGAGCAGTACTTC
CDR3aa: CASTQGTIAYEQYF
v_gene: TRBV28
j_gene: TRBJ2-7
d_gene: -
len: 14
abundance: -

CDR3nt: TGTGCCAGCAGCTTAGGGCGGGGATCCTCGGCCTACAATGAGCAGTTCTTC
CDR3aa: CASSLGRGSSAYNEQFF
v_gene: TRBV7-3
j_gene: TRBJ2-1
d_gene: -
len: 17
abundance: many